The 32 T cell receptor beta chains listed next were all sequenced from one sample in a study of T cell responses to AZD1222 COVID-19 vaccine. The assay was immunoSEQ multiplex PCR, and TCRdb's table has in-frame clones only and misses some. The data hold some 190,000 clones, with around 92% observed a single time. Source: peripheral blood, taken on day 0 of AZD1222 vaccination. Receptors originate from an adult in good health.

J is TRBJ2-6 and V is TRBV12-5; D ambiguous. There are 15 residues in the CDR3. V lost 1 base and J lost 0, with 4 bases in between. Germline V CDR1 and CDR2: LGHNT, FRNRAP. The CDR3 DNA is TGTGCTAGTGGTTTGGGGCTCTCTGGGGCCAACGTCCTGACTTTC. Translating it yields CASGLGLSGANVLTF. Full variable domain (outside the CDR3, taken from reference TRBV12-5 and TRBJ2-6): DARVTQTPRHKVTEMGQEVTMRCQPILGHNTVFWYRQTMMQGLELLAYFRNRAPLDDSGMPKDRFSAEMPDATLATLKIQPSEPRDSAVYFCASGLGLSGANVLTFGAGSRLTVL.

J is TRBJ1-5 and V is TRBV25-1; possibly TRBD1 for D (6 bases). Germline lookup yields CDR1 MGHDK and CDR2 SYGVNS. Trimming stripped 11 bases from V and 1 base from J, with 18 bases between. This CDR3 contains 15 residues. The CDR3 DNA follows: TGTGCCGGCCAAGGGGACACCAGCAGCAATCAGCCCCAGCATTTT. It specifies CAGQGDTSSNQPQHF.

This clone came up once. Other DNA sequences in the same sample also yield this CDR3. In nucleotides, the CDR3 is TGTGCCAGCAGCCTTACAGGATCCGATGGCTACACCTTC. It codes for CASSLTGSDGYTF. This chain connects TRBV12-3 or TRBV12-4 to TRBJ1-2, with D maybe TRBD1 (5 bases). The CDR3 runs 13 residues. V was clipped by 6 bases and J by 6 bases, with 14 bases between them.

The chain couples TRBV27 to TRBJ1-1; D possibly corresponds to TRBD1 (5 bases). V was pared by 7 bases and J by 0 bases, with 15 bases between. Germline V CDR1 and CDR2: MNHEY, SMNVEV (reference sequence). The CDR3 covers 15 residues. The CDR3 loop reads CASKGAMNLNTEAFF. CDR3 nucleotides: TGTGCCAGCAAAGGGGCGATGAATTTGAACACTGAAGCTTTCTTT.

V gene TRBV27 combines with J gene TRBJ2-7, with D perhaps matching TRBD2 (6 bases). V shed 6 bases and J shed 0 bases, with 9 bases lying between them. The germline gives CDR1 MNHEY, CDR2 SMNVEV (reference sequence). The CDR3 contains 13 residues. CDR3 residues: CASRISGSYEQYF. The CDR3 region has the DNA TGTGCCAGCAGGATTAGCGGCTCCTACGAGCAGTACTTC.

V and J are TRBV6-6 and TRBJ1-2; 9 bases are a match to TRBD1. Germline loops: CDR1 MNHNY, CDR2 SVGAGI (reference sequence). V trimming: 7 bases; J trimming: 4 bases; junction bases outside the gene matches: 10. The CDR3 is 15 amino acids. CDR3 nucleotide sequence: TGTGCCAGCACCCGAACAGGGGGCGCGGGCTATGGCTACACCTTC. It yields the protein CASTRTGGAGYGYTF.

This sequence joins TRBV5-1 and TRBJ2-5; possibly TRBD2 for D (7 bases). V lost 4 bases and J lost 4, with 17 bases in between. Looked up from germline, CDR1 is SGHRS and CDR2 is YFSETQ. This CDR3 has 15 residues. CDR3 protein: CASSPGRGRRETQYF. CDR3 sequence (DNA): TGCGCCAGCAGCCCGGGGCGGGGGCGGCGAGAGACCCAGTACTTC.

V is TRBV5-1 and J is TRBJ1-3; a weak D match, TRBD1 (5 bases). The CDR3 loop spans 14 amino acids. CDR1 and CDR2 from the germline V gene are SGHRS and YFSETQ. Trimming shortened V by 4 bases and J by 0 bases, and 8 bases separated the two germline ends. CDR3 bases: TGCGCCAGCAGCGGGGGATCCTCTGGAAACACCATATATTTT. It encodes CASSGGSSGNTIYF.

V and J are TRBV12-3 or TRBV12-4 and TRBJ2-3; D is undetermined. The CDR3 is 13 amino acids. Trimming stripped 8 bases from V and 2 bases from J, with 11 bases between. CDR3 coding DNA: TGTGCCAGCCTCGCTCAGAACACAGATACGCAGTATTTT. This codes for CASLAQNTDTQYF.

V is TRBV5-5 and J is TRBJ2-2; weak D call: TRBD1 (5 bases). CDR3 length: 14 residues. The germline V gene has CDR1 SGHKS and CDR2 YYEKEE (reference sequence). Trimming left V 5 bases short and J 3 bases short, with 11 bases between. CDR3 region: CASRNLQDTGELFF. The DNA for the CDR3 is TGTGCCAGCAGAAACCTACAGGACACCGGGGAGCTGTTTTTT.

Only a few counts were recorded for this clone. The chain combines TRBV18 with TRBJ1-1; D is undetermined. This CDR3 comprises 12 residues. Germline CDR1 and CDR2: KGHSH and LQKENI. Trimming removed 4 bases from V and 4 bases from J, with 7 bases in between. CDR3 protein: CASSLLVTEAFF. The CDR3 DNA sequence: TGTGCCAGCTCACTCCTAGTCACTGAAGCTTTCTTT.

The rearrangement joins TRBV7-2 to TRBJ1-5; D is possibly TRBD1 (6 bases). This CDR3 spans 15 amino acids. V was pared by 4 bases and J by 5 bases, with 15 bases between. Germline CDR1 SGHTA, CDR2 FQGNSA. The DNA for the CDR3 is TGTGCCAGCAGCTACAGGGTAGGAGGGGATCAGCCCCAGCATTTT. As protein: CASSYRVGGDQPQHF.

The chain couples TRBV30 to TRBJ1-4; D is unclear. CDR3 length: 14 amino acids. The germline V and J ends were trimmed by 7 bases and 5 bases, with 17 bases remaining between them. Germline V gene sequence: CDR1 GTSNPN, CDR2 SVGIG (reference sequence). CDR3 nucleotide sequence: TGTGCCTTAAAAACGACCGACGGGAATGAAAAACTGTTTTTT. Translated, it gives CALKTTDGNEKLFF. Looking up the rest from reference TRBV30 and TRBJ1-4 gives the full variable domain: SQTIHQWPATLVQPVGSPLSLECTVEGTSNPNLYWYRQAAGRGLQLLFYSVGIGQISSEVPQNLSASRPQDRQFILSSKKLLLSDSGFYLCALKTTDGNEKLFFGSGTQLSVL.

The CDR3 reads CASSQETNGGWDEQFF. CDR3 DNA sequence: TGTGCCAGCAGCCAAGAGACGAACGGGGGATGGGATGAGCAGTTCTTC. The chain recombines TRBV4-2 with TRBJ2-1; tentatively, D is TRBD2 (6 bases). Germline values: CDR1 LGHNA, CDR2 YNFKEQ. This CDR3 has 16 residues. Trimming left V 0 bases short and J 8 bases short, with 17 bases between.

This clone was observed a handful of times. This chain uses TRBV5-6 with TRBJ1-3; no definite D call. The V gene lost 4 bases and the J gene lost 2 bases, with 19 bases spanning the gap. This CDR3 region has 17 residues. Germline lookup yields CDR1 SGHDT and CDR2 YYEEEE. The CDR3: CASSVVDLPMTGNTIYF. The CDR3 DNA sequence: TGTGCCAGCAGCGTAGTTGACCTACCGATGACTGGAAACACCATATATTTT.

V gene TRBV10-2 combines with J gene TRBJ2-7, with unresolved D. The CDR3 contains 13 residues. V was trimmed by 2 bases and J by 2 bases, leaving 7 bases between them. Germline-derived CDR1 and CDR2 are WSHSY and SAAADI. The CDR3 coding sequence is TGCGCCAGCAGTGAGCCGTGGGCCTACGAGCAGTACTTC. It is translated as CASSEPWAYEQYF.

The J gene is TRBJ1-2, the V gene TRBV2; 9 nucleotides align to TRBD1. The trim removed 4 bases at V and 6 bases at J, leaving 6 bases unmatched. Per the germline V gene, CDR1 is SNHLY and CDR2 is FYNNEI. The CDR3 totals 14 residues. The CDR3 nucleotides are TGTGCCAGCAGTGTCGAAACAGGGGGCGATGGCTACACCTTC. This translates into CASSVETGGDGYTF.

The J gene is TRBJ1-1, the V gene TRBV6-2 or TRBV6-3, with no clear D. This CDR3 has 21 amino acids. The V gene's germline CDR1 is MNHEY and CDR2 SVGEGT. V was pared by 4 bases and J by 0 bases, with 30 bases between. The CDR3 nucleotides read TGTGCCAGCAGTTGGCCTCCTTGGTCCCGGCCGAACAACCGGATGAACACTGAAGCTTTCTTT. This sequence encodes CASSWPPWSRPNNRMNTEAFF.

This clone was recorded once. V usage is TRBV11-2 and J usage is TRBJ2-5, with TRBD2 matching 10 bases. J was trimmed by 3 bases and V by 1 base; bases with no gene match: 2. The CDR3 loop spans 15 amino acids. The germline V gene encodes CDR1 SGHAT and CDR2 FQNNGV. This CDR3 reads CASSLVLAGEETQYF. The CDR3 DNA is TGTGCCAGCAGCTTAGTTCTAGCGGGAGAAGAGACCCAGTACTTC.

The chain is built from TRBV2 and TRBJ1-5, with D unresolved. This CDR3 has 13 amino acids. V was pared by 8 bases and J by 4 bases, with 12 bases between. Germline lookup yields CDR1 SNHLY and CDR2 FYNNEI. In nucleotides, the CDR3 is TGTGCCAGCTCCGCCGAAATTAATCAGCCCCAGCATTTT. This translates into CASSAEINQPQHF.

This clone was seen more than once but under ten times. This chain uses TRBV19 with TRBJ2-6, with 8 nucleotides matching TRBD1. CDR1 and CDR2 from the germline V gene are LNHDA and SQIVND (reference sequence). J lost 0 bases, V lost 8 bases, and 3 bases had no gene match. This CDR3 spans 15 amino acids. The CDR3 here is CASRTGSSGANVLTF. In DNA, the CDR3 is TGTGCCAGTCGGACAGGGAGCTCTGGGGCCAACGTCCTGACTTTC.

The V and J genes are TRBV7-3 and TRBJ2-2; D remains ambiguous. V shed 0 bases and J shed 1 base, with 3 bases lying between them. Germline CDR1 is SGHTA and CDR2 is FQGTGA. This CDR3 has 14 residues. DNA for the CDR3: TGTGCCAGCAGCTTAACACAGAACACCGGGGAGCTGTTTTTT. It translates to CASSLTQNTGELFF.

This chain joins TRBV10-3 and TRBJ1-1; D gene uncertain. Between the trimmed V and J ends, which lost 4 bases and 1 base, there was a span of 4 bases. Germline CDR1 is ENHRY and CDR2 is SYGVKD. This CDR3 has 12 residues. In DNA form, the CDR3 reads TGTGCCATCAGTGTCAAGAACACTGAAGCTTTCTTT. It specifies CAISVKNTEAFF.

The chain employs TRBV18 and TRBJ1-1; D is unresolved. Trimming stripped 0 bases from V and 0 bases from J, with 11 bases between. Per the germline V gene, CDR1 is KGHSH and CDR2 is LQKENI. CDR3 length: 16 residues. CDR3 coding DNA: TGTGCCAGCTCACCACCGGTGGGCGGGCTGAACACTGAAGCTTTCTTT. Its protein product is CASSPPVGGLNTEAFF. Using reference TRBV18 and TRBJ1-1 for the parts outside the CDR3, the full variable domain is NAGVMQNPRHLVRRRGQEARLRCSPMKGHSHVYWYRQLPEEGLKFMVYLQKENIIDESGMPKERFSAEFPKEGPSILRIQQVVRGDSAAYFCASSPPVGGLNTEAFFGQGTRLTVV.

The chain couples TRBV19 to TRBJ1-5; D might be TRBD1 (6 bases). CDR1 and CDR2 from the germline V gene are LNHDA and SQIVND (reference sequence). V lost 3 bases, J lost 7 bases, and 13 bases lay in between. This CDR3 comprises 14 residues. CDR3 in DNA: TGTGCCAGTAGTATGGTGGGGGCGTTACAGCCCCAGCATTTT. Protein product: CASSMVGALQPQHF.

V is TRBV11-2 and J is TRBJ1-6; 11 bases match TRBD1. Germline V gives CDR1 SGHAT, CDR2 FQNNGV. V shed 5 bases, J shed 7 bases, and the junction held 4 bases outside the gene matches. CDR3 size: 15 residues. DNA of the CDR3: TGTGCCAGCAGCCTCGGGACAGGGGGAAATTCACCCCTCCACTTT. Protein: CASSLGTGGNSPLHF.

This clone was detected once. The chain uses TRBV5-6 and TRBJ1-6, with D unclear. Germline CDR1 is SGHDT and CDR2 is YYEEEE. Trimming left V 1 base short and J 14 bases short, with 13 bases between. There are 13 residues in the CDR3. CDR3 protein: CASSLRLTRALHF. CDR3 bases: TGTGCCAGCAGCTTGAGGTTGACAAGGGCCCTCCACTTT.

The V gene is TRBV11-2, the J gene TRBJ2-3, with D possibly matching TRBD1 (6 bases). The CDR3 spans 15 residues. V dropped 5 bases and J dropped 2 bases, with 14 bases sitting between them. Germline V gives CDR1 SGHAT, CDR2 FQNNGV. The CDR3, as DNA: TGTGCCAGCAGCGTACAGGGATTGAACACAGATACGCAGTATTTT. This codes for CASSVQGLNTDTQYF.

The chain carries TRBV29-1 and TRBJ2-7, with D unclear. The CDR3 has 13 residues. Deletions cut 4 bases from V and 9 bases from J, with 19 bases between. The germline CDR1 and CDR2 sequences are SQVTM and ANQGSEA. The CDR3: CSVAGQNLRGQYF. The CDR3 DNA sequence: TGCAGCGTTGCGGGCCAGAACCTACGAGGGCAGTACTTC.

This clone showed up just once. This rearrangement joins TRBV5-1 to TRBJ2-2; D is perhaps TRBD1 or TRBD2 (6 bases each). Germline CDR1 is SGHRS and CDR2 is YFSETQ. V was trimmed by 4 bases and J by 0 bases, leaving 10 bases between them. The CDR3 loop spans 15 amino acids. The CDR3: CASSGGGSNTGELFF. DNA of the CDR3: TGCGCCAGCAGCGGAGGGGGTTCGAACACCGGGGAGCTGTTTTTT.

This sequence joins TRBV2 and TRBJ1-3; D ambiguous. This CDR3 spans 15 amino acids. V was shortened by 2 bases and J by 3 bases, with 11 bases between the two germline ends. The germline V gene has CDR1 SNHLY and CDR2 FYNNEI. CDR3 nucleotide sequence: TGTGCCAGCAGTGAAAGCCGCTCCCTTGGAAACACCATATATTTT. Its translation: CASSESRSLGNTIYF.

V is TRBV11-2 and J is TRBJ1-1; D not resolved. Germline CDR1 SGHAT, CDR2 FQNNGV. The CDR3 totals 14 residues. Trimming pared 5 bases from V and 11 bases from J, leaving 21 bases between. The CDR3 DNA reads as TGTGCCAGCAGCAACCGGAGGTCCCCTCCCTCCGCTTTCTTT. Its protein is CASSNRRSPPSAFF.